The 9 T cell receptor beta chains below all came from one sample that was sequenced in a study of long-term antiretroviral therapy in people with HIV. immunoSEQ v3.0 was run at survey level. Here immunoSEQ multiplex PCR was the method, and the copy in TCRdb shows in-frame clones only, minus some. The sample includes 38,000 or so clones, 85% to 95% seen only once; the top ten take roughly 2.1%. The sequencing here drew on unsorted PBMCs, taken 9.2 years after starting antiretroviral therapy. These receptors all stem from a man younger than 45 with HIV.

The V call is TRBV11-1, the J call TRBJ2-5; D is tentatively TRBD1 or TRBD2 (5 bases each). The CDR3 is 13 amino acids. V gave up 5 bases and J gave up 1 base, with 8 bases separating them. Germline V gene data show CDR1 as SGHAT and CDR2 as FQDESV (reference sequence). Here the CDR3 reads CASSPGTQETQYF. The CDR3 DNA sequence: TGTGCCAGCAGCCCCGGGACCCAAGAGACCCAGTACTTC.

This chain joins TRBV10-1 and TRBJ2-1; the D gene is possibly TRBD2 (7 bases). Looked up from germline, CDR1 is WNHNN and CDR2 is SYGVQD (reference sequence). The CDR3 length is 13 residues. Trimming left V 2 bases short and J 9 bases short, with 11 bases between. CDR3 nucleotides: TGCGCCAGCAGTGAGCCGGGGGGCTCTGAGCAGTTCTTC. This codes for CASSEPGGSEQFF.

The V call is TRBV18, the J call TRBJ2-5, with D maybe TRBD1 (6 bases). The V gene's germline CDR1 is KGHSH and CDR2 LQKENI. This CDR3 is built from 14 residues. V was trimmed by 3 bases and J by 1 base, leaving 9 bases between them. Here the CDR3 DNA reads TGTGCCAGCTCACCTGGACAGACCCAAGAGACCCAGTACTTC. Protein: CASSPGQTQETQYF. Complete variable domain (other parts from reference TRBV18 and TRBJ2-5): NAGVMQNPRHLVRRRGQEARLRCSPMKGHSHVYWYRQLPEEGLKFMVYLQKENIIDESGMPKERFSAEFPKEGPSILRIQQVVRGDSAAYFCASSPGQTQETQYFGPGTRLLVL.

The chain recombines TRBV7-9 with TRBJ1-2; possibly TRBD1 for D (6 bases). V was cut by 5 bases and J by 8 bases, with 21 bases left in between. Germline V gives CDR1 SEHNR, CDR2 FQNEAQ (reference sequence). This CDR3 region has 15 residues. The CDR3 here is CASSPTGTVTSGYTF. As DNA, the CDR3 is TGTGCCAGCAGCCCTACAGGGACCGTAACTTCGGGCTACACCTTC.

The chain employs TRBV28 and TRBJ2-7; 8 nucleotides match TRBD2. The CDR3 runs to 15 residues. In germline, CDR1 is MDHEN, CDR2 SYDVKM. The junction had 11 bases not matched to a gene; V was cut back by 7 bases and J by 3 bases. The CDR3 sequence: CASTERGKNLYEQYF. CDR3 DNA: TGTGCCAGCACCGAGCGGGGGAAGAACCTCTACGAGCAGTACTTC.

The rearrangement uses TRBV19 and TRBJ2-2; 7 bases agree with TRBD1. CDR3 length equals 16 residues. After removal of 3 bases from V and 5 bases from J, the junction contained 9 bases not matched to a gene. Germline CDR1 reads LNHDA; CDR2 reads SQIVND (reference sequence). The CDR3 spells CASSIAATGRTGELFF. DNA for the CDR3: TGTGCCAGTAGTATCGCCGCGACAGGGAGAACCGGGGAGCTGTTTTTT.

V gene TRBV5-1 combines with J gene TRBJ2-5, with D unclear. There are 16 residues in the CDR3. Looked up from germline, CDR1 is SGHRS and CDR2 is YFSETQ. Trimming stripped 0 bases from V and 4 bases from J, with 16 bases between. The DNA for the CDR3 is TGCGCCAGCAGCTTGGCCCCAGGAAGAGATATAGAGACCCAGTACTTC. Translation gives CASSLAPGRDIETQYF.

This clone was seen a few times. The V and J genes are TRBV18 and TRBJ1-2; tentative D call: TRBD1 (6 bases). The CDR3 runs to 13 residues. V was cut by 0 bases and J by 4 bases, with 6 bases left in between. Germline V gives CDR1 KGHSH, CDR2 LQKENI. The CDR3 reads CASSPPDSYGYTF. As DNA, the CDR3 is TGTGCCAGCTCACCACCGGACAGCTATGGCTACACCTTC.

V is TRBV5-1 and J is TRBJ2-1, with D perhaps matching TRBD1 (5 bases). This CDR3 has 14 amino acids. V lost 0 bases, J lost 1 base, and 5 bases lay in between. Germline-derived CDR1 and CDR2 are SGHRS and YFSETQ. The CDR3 nucleotides are TGCGCCAGCAGCTTGGAGGGGTCCTACAATGAGCAGTTCTTC. Its translation: CASSLEGSYNEQFF.